This TCR beta chain was identified during a study of CD8 T cells in Susac syndrome (dated by TCRdb to about 2019). For context, the study as a whole: Whether CD8+ T cell activation and differentiation in Susac syndrome was antigen driven was tested using repertoire sequencing. The clonality of the CD8+ T cell repertoire was compared across approximately 11 healthy donors, some 14 Susac syndrome patients and fewer than 16 multiple sclerosis patients.

RNA was extracted with the RNeasy kit and 0.5 to 1 ug was reverse transcribed using random hexamers. The immunoSEQ multiplex PCR assay, which covers 54 Vbeta and 13 Jbeta segments, was used to amplify TCR beta CDR3 regions. PCR amplification bias was corrected by using a synthetic template baseline for primer optimization and computational correction. The study's processing was this. Reads were annotated to V, D and J genes according to IMGT and were analyzed with immunoSEQ Analyzer, with only productive sequences retained. Clonality was calculated as one minus the Shannon entropy normalized by log2 of the number of productive unique sequences. Public and private clones were assessed among the 100 most prevalent clones of each patient and control. A clone was defined as Susac-specific if it was absent from the healthy and MS cohorts, from roughly 980 published viral clones and from other ImmuneACCESS disease sequences. TCRdb's own reprocessing of the public reads used fastp at Q25 and MiXCR and kept productive beta chains. Rows are unified per CDR3 protein, each entry keeping the most common DNA and genes. TCRdb, not the authors, supplied the V and J calls. This sample gives some 260,000 distinct CDR3 sequences in total; 85% of them show up just once. The ten biggest clones cover approximately 0.11% of the sample.

For this clonotype: The target of this receptor is not known. Within one base of it there is no much larger clone, and no base qualities were kept.

What the work shows at the level of the full study, not this receptor alone: The number of individuals in the TCR sequencing and HLA analysis was acknowledged as relatively small.

The germline V gene gives CDR1 as SQVTM and CDR2 as ANQGSEA. The CDR3 measures 13 amino acids from cysteine to phenylalanine. The sequence is cut down to CDR3 DNA, 39 bases in frame from base 1. A distance of 16 bases separates the germline ends of V and J, which lose 3 bases and 8 bases respectively. Peripheral blood CD8+ and CD4+ T cells from healthy donors, Susac syndrome patients and multiple sclerosis patients were profiled using high-throughput TCR beta sequencing. Multiple sclerosis controls were treatment-naive patients with stable or active relapsing-remitting disease fulfilling revised McDonald criteria. CD8+ TEMRA cells were enriched by FACS, while bulk CD8+ and CD4+ T cells were purified by magnetic negative isolation. Blood was drawn into EDTA tubes, processed within 24 hours, and PBMCs were isolated by density gradient centrifugation. PBMCs intended for TCR sequencing were cryopreserved in liquid nitrogen and thawed later in a water bath at 37 degrees C. The sorted or isolated CD4+, CD8+ and CD8+ TEMRA cells reached a purity of at least 90%.

Specimen: CD8+ T cells from PBMCs. This sequence was found in a human donor with multiple sclerosis. The sequence links TRBV29-1 to TRBJ1-2; 6 matching bases give a weak D call of TRBD1. The CDR3 has the sequence CSVDAGAVGGYTF. In nucleotides, the sequence is TGCAGCGTTGATGCAGGGGCCGTAGGCGGCTACACCTTC.